In this sample, the clone carrying this TCR beta chain turned up a few times. Its specificity is not known. The data were obtained in a study of T cell responses to AZD1222 COVID-19 vaccine. Study results and caveats: Just six AZD1222 recipients tested seropositive at baseline. Once two AZD1222 doses were given, Spike-specific TCR breadth and depth went up. The peak T cell response came first, and repertoires were sampled only after it. Unmutated variant regions reportedly attract nearly half of all spike-specific TCRs.

Clones were sequenced by immunoSEQ multiplex PCR, and TCRdb holds only the in-frame ones, with some missing. This sample yields about 140,000 clones, of which 70% to 90% are seen a single time; about 8% belongs to the top ten. Per the germline V gene, CDR1 is SGHKS and CDR2 is YYEKEE (reference sequence). Unmatched junction bases numbered 13, after V lost 4 bases and J lost 4 bases. The CDR3 is 16 residues long. The chain couples TRBV5-5 to TRBJ1-1, with TRBD1 matching 7 bases. This TCR came from an adult in good health. Sequencing was performed on peripheral blood, taken on day 0 of AZD1222 vaccination. CDR3 sequence reads: CASSPTITGAGTEAFF. In nucleotides, the CDR3 is TGTGCCAGCAGCCCTACTATTACAGGGGCGGGCACTGAAGCTTTCTTT.